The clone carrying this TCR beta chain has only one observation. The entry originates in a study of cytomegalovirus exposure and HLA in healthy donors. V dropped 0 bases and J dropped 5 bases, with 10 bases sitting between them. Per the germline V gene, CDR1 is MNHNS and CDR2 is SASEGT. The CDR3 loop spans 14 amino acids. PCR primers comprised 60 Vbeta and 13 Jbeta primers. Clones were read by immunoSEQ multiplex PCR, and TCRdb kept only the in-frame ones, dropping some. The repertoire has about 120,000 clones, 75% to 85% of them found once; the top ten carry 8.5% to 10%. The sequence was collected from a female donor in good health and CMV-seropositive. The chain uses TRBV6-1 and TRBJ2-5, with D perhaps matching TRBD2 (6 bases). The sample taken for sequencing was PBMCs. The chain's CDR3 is CASSEASSVETQYF. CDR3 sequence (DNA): TGTGCCAGCAGTGAAGCGTCTAGCGTTGAGACCCAGTACTTC.